What follows are 5 T cell receptor beta chains derived from one specimen sequenced in a study of Ad26.COV2.S vaccination and SARS-CoV-2 variants. Method: immunoSEQ multiplex PCR; TCRdb's copy keeps in-frame clones and lacks some. The table records about 430,000 clones, over 75% of them present only once. As to treatment: some 20 received Ad26.COV2.S at low or high dose, single or two shots; roughly 5 received placebo; per-sample allocation not given. Following the first vaccine or placebo injection, samples were taken on day 63. The sequenced sample was peripheral blood, obtained in a trial of Ad26.COV2.S vaccine versus placebo. Receptors originate from a person aged 18-65 years who received the Ad26.COV2.S COVID-19 vaccine or a placebo.

This chain joins TRBV4-1 and TRBJ2-1, with D unresolved. Germline-derived CDR1 and CDR2 are MGHRA and YSYEKL. Trimming left V 0 bases short and J 6 bases short, with 6 bases between. The CDR3 consists of 13 residues. The CDR3 loop is CASSQEAINEQFF. The CDR3 DNA sequence: TGCGCCAGCAGCCAAGAGGCGATCAATGAGCAGTTCTTC.

V and J are TRBV25-1 and TRBJ1-2; D remains ambiguous. Germline values: CDR1 MGHDK, CDR2 SYGVNS. The V gene lost 2 bases and the J gene lost 1 base, with 5 bases spanning the gap. The CDR3 is 13 residues long. CDR3 sequence (DNA): TGTGCCAGCAGTGAACAGCTTAACTATGGCTACACCTTC. Translating gives CASSEQLNYGYTF.

V and J are TRBV5-1 and TRBJ1-1; no reliable D call. Germline loops: CDR1 SGHRS, CDR2 YFSETQ. The CDR3 totals 12 residues. Trimming shortened V by 5 bases and J by 4 bases, and 9 bases separated the two germline ends. Here the CDR3 reads CASRLGGTEAFF. In nucleotides, the CDR3 is TGCGCCAGCAGGCTTGGTGGCACTGAAGCTTTCTTT.

This sequence joins TRBV5-1 and TRBJ2-1; TRBD2 aligns across 12 bases. Germline V lookup: CDR1 SGHRS, CDR2 YFSETQ. V shed 3 bases and J 7 bases; nucleotides not matched to a gene: 11. The CDR3 sequence is 17 residues long. CDR3 in DNA: TGCGCCAGCAGCTCAGGACTAGCGGGATTGTTTTGGAATGAGCAGTTCTTC. Its translation is CASSSGLAGLFWNEQFF.

The rearrangement links TRBV5-5 to TRBJ2-7; a weak D match, TRBD1 (6 bases). This CDR3 comprises 14 residues. The germline gives CDR1 SGHKS, CDR2 YYEKEE (reference sequence). V was clipped by 0 bases and J by 3 bases, with 10 bases between them. CDR3 sequence (DNA): TGTGCCAGCAGCTTGGAACAGGGATTCTACGAGCAGTACTTC. Protein: CASSLEQGFYEQYF.